A single sample gave rise to the 30 T cell receptor beta chains below, sequenced in a study of blood T cell repertoires in COVID-19. The protocol was immunoSEQ multiplex PCR, while the TCRdb copy is restricted to in-frame clones and leaves out a portion. The repertoire consists of approximately 230,000 clones, with about nine tenths occurring once and the leading ten covering about 1.7%. Sequenced sample: PBMCs or T cells enriched from blood (not recorded which). These receptor sequences come from a middle-aged man who had recovered from COVID-19.

The gene calls are TRBV18 and TRBJ1-4; 7 bases line up with TRBD1. CDR3 length: 14 amino acids. Germline V lookup: CDR1 KGHSH, CDR2 LQKENI. Trimming at V came to 6 bases and at J to 13 bases, leaving 14 bases not matched to a gene. CDR3 protein: CASSQYRRGERLFF. In DNA, the CDR3 is TGTGCCAGCTCTCAATACCGCAGGGGGGAACGACTGTTTTTT. Filled out from reference TRBV18 and TRBJ1-4, the complete variable domain reads NAGVMQNPRHLVRRRGQEARLRCSPMKGHSHVYWYRQLPEEGLKFMVYLQKENIIDESGMPKERFSAEFPKEGPSILRIQQVVRGDSAAYFCASSQYRRGERLFFGSGTQLSVL.

V usage is TRBV7-9 and J usage is TRBJ1-1; D is unresolved. Germline CDR1 reads SEHNR; CDR2 reads FQNEAQ (reference sequence). V was pared by 5 bases and J by 1 base, with 8 bases between. This CDR3 contains 13 residues. The CDR3 DNA reads TGTGCCAGCAGCAATACTGGGAACACTGAAGCTTTCTTT. Residues: CASSNTGNTEAFF.

This clone was seen only once. This chain links TRBV5-4 with TRBJ1-2, with D maybe TRBD1 (5 bases). Per germline, CDR1 SGHNT and CDR2 YYREEE (reference sequence). Trimming removed 4 bases at V and 3 bases at J, with 19 bases between. This CDR3 has 16 residues. The CDR3 sequence is CASSRPGEAGDYGYTF. The CDR3 DNA reads TGTGCCAGCAGCCGGCCGGGGGAGGCCGGGGACTATGGCTACACCTTC.

The chain combines TRBV7-2 with TRBJ2-5; 11 bases line up with TRBD2. CDR1 SGHTA and CDR2 FQGNSA come from the germline V gene. This CDR3 region has 17 residues. Trimming at V came to 5 bases and at J to 4 bases, leaving 12 bases not matched to a gene. CDR3 in amino acids: CASSPRGSGRVGETQYF. CDR3 nucleotide sequence: TGTGCCAGCAGCCCCCGAGGTAGCGGGAGGGTAGGAGAGACCCAGTACTTC.

The chain is built from TRBV30 and TRBJ1-4, with TRBD1 as a possible D gene (5 bases). Germline loops: CDR1 GTSNPN, CDR2 SVGIG (reference sequence). V was shortened by 8 bases and J by 8 bases, with 12 bases between the two germline ends. The CDR3 is made up of 11 amino acids. The chain's CDR3 is CANGGEEKLFF. The DNA of the CDR3 is TGTGCCAACGGGGGGGAAGAAAAACTGTTTTTT.

The V call is TRBV7-2, the J call TRBJ2-3; 12 bases line up with TRBD2. Germline V lookup: CDR1 SGHTA, CDR2 FQGNSA. V gave up 8 bases and J gave up 4 bases; unmatched junction bases: 10. The CDR3 has 16 residues. DNA of the CDR3: TGTGCCAGCGGCGGACTAGCGGGATGGGCCGCAGATACGCAGTATTTT. This sequence encodes CASGGLAGWAADTQYF.

Note on this clone: The junction and the germline gene differ at one end; a read error may be behind it. The rearrangement uses TRBV4-1 and TRBJ2-2; 8 nucleotides agree with TRBD2. The CDR3 loop spans 16 amino acids. Germline V gene lookup returns CDR1 MGHRA and CDR2 YSYEKL. CDR3: CASTQSGGMNTGELFF. The CDR3 bases are TGCGCCAGCACCCAAAGCGGGGGCATGAACACCGGGGAGCTGTTTTTT.

This chain joins TRBV7-5 and TRBJ2-7; the table's D call TRBD2 went unverified against the DNA. TRBV7-5 corresponds to a pseudogene. This CDR3 spans 14 amino acids. The CDR3, as DNA: TGTGTCAGAAGCTTAGTATCTCGCTCCTACGAGCAGTACTTC. It encodes CVRSLVSRSYEQYF.

For this clone: The sample contains more than one DNA sequence encoding this CDR3. The rearrangement links TRBV19 to TRBJ2-7; TRBD1 matches 8 bases. The germline gives CDR1 LNHDA, CDR2 SQIVND (reference sequence). CDR3 length: 14 amino acids. Unmatched junction bases numbered 4, after V lost 3 bases and J lost 3 bases. Here the CDR3 DNA reads TGTGCCAGTAGTATCGGGACAGGAGACTACGAGCAGTACTTC. Translated: CASSIGTGDYEQYF.

In this sample, this clone turned up a few times. The rearrangement joins TRBV7-9 to TRBJ2-1; D unresolved. Trimming removed 9 bases at V and 2 bases at J, with 11 bases between. CDR3 size: 13 residues. The germline V gene encodes CDR1 SEHNR and CDR2 FQNEAQ (reference sequence). CDR3 bases: TGTGCCAGTCCGGTCCTTACCTACAATGAGCAGTTCTTC. Protein: CASPVLTYNEQFF.

This chain joins TRBV7-6 and TRBJ1-1; unclear D gene. The V and J ends lost 3 bases and 7 bases respectively, with 12 bases between them. Germline lookup yields CDR1 SGHVS and CDR2 FNYEAQ. This CDR3 is 13 amino acids long. The CDR3 loop reads CASSFRHPDEAFF. The CDR3 coding sequence is TGTGCCAGCAGCTTCCGACACCCGGATGAAGCTTTCTTT.

This chain links TRBV6-4 with TRBJ2-5, with TRBD1 matching 10 bases. The CDR3 runs to 15 residues. The junction had 9 bases not matched to a gene; V was cut back by 6 bases and J by 5 bases. Germline lookup yields CDR1 MRHNA and CDR2 SNTAGT. CDR3 DNA: TGTGCCAGCAGACCGACAGGGGGCGCTTATGAGACCCAGTACTTC. Translating gives CASRPTGGAYETQYF.

Only one count was recorded for this clone. The chain uses TRBV21-1 and TRBJ2-7; the table names TRBD2, a call not compared with the DNA. TRBV21-1 represents a pseudogene. The CDR3 runs to 15 residues. The CDR3 coding sequence is TGTGCCAGCAGGATCCTAGCGAAGGACTCCTACGAGCAGTACTTC. It yields the protein CASRILAKDSYEQYF.

V is TRBV10-3 and J is TRBJ2-7; a possible D gene is TRBD2 (5 bases). CDR1 and CDR2 from the germline V gene are ENHRY and SYGVKD. Trimming removed 2 bases from V and 0 bases from J, with 8 bases in between. The CDR3 sequence is 14 residues long. Written as DNA, the CDR3 is TGTGCCATCAGTGAGGAGGGCAACTCCTACGAGCAGTACTTC. It specifies CAISEEGNSYEQYF.

The chain couples TRBV3-1 (or the pseudogene TRBV3-2) to TRBJ1-4, with D uncertain. This CDR3 has 14 amino acids. V dropped 1 base and J dropped 8 bases, with 11 bases sitting between them. Germline values: CDR1 LGHDT, CDR2 YNNKEL (reference sequence). The CDR3 region is CASSQVGAWEKLFF. CDR3 in DNA: TGTGCCAGCAGCCAAGTCGGAGCCTGGGAAAAACTGTTTTTT.

V usage is TRBV6-2 or TRBV6-3 and J usage is TRBJ1-5; D is unresolved. Germline V gene data show CDR1 as MNHEY and CDR2 as SVGEGT. The germline V and J ends were trimmed by 3 bases and 6 bases, with 6 bases remaining between them. This CDR3 contains 12 residues. The CDR3 region is CASSYPIQPQHF. In nucleotides, the CDR3 is TGTGCCAGCAGTTATCCCATTCAGCCCCAGCATTTT.

J is TRBJ2-7 and V is TRBV28; TRBD2 agrees at 11 bases. The CDR3 is made up of 15 amino acids. Germline values: CDR1 MDHEN, CDR2 SYDVKM. V trimming: 6 bases; J trimming: 3 bases; junction bases outside the gene matches: 7. The CDR3 is CASRGSGRVFYEQYF. CDR3 nucleotides: TGTGCCAGCAGAGGTAGCGGGAGGGTATTCTACGAGCAGTACTTC.

This clone occurred once. The V call is TRBV6-1, the J call TRBJ1-4, with TRBD1 identical over 7 bases. CDR3 length: 15 amino acids. The germline gives CDR1 MNHNS, CDR2 SASEGT. The junction had 10 bases not matched to a gene; V was cut back by 0 bases and J by 12 bases. CDR3 coding DNA: TGTGCCAGCAGTGAAGCGCGGACAGGTAGTTTGGAACTGTTTTTT. Translating gives CASSEARTGSLELFF.

The chain recombines TRBV7-9 with TRBJ2-3; tentative D call: TRBD1 (6 bases). V was clipped by 0 bases and J by 2 bases, with 15 bases between them. Germline V gives CDR1 SEHNR, CDR2 FQNEAQ (reference sequence). This CDR3 has 17 residues. CDR3 loop: CASSLAIRDTHTDTQYF. The CDR3 nucleotides read TGTGCCAGCAGCTTAGCGATCAGGGACACACACACAGATACGCAGTATTTT.

This clone was seen more than once but under ten times. The CDR3 loop is CSVEWRNSGNTIYF. The CDR3 bases are TGCAGCGTCGAATGGCGGAACTCTGGAAACACCATATATTTT. V usage is TRBV29-1 and J usage is TRBJ1-3; D gene ambiguous. CDR1 SQVTM and CDR2 ANQGSEA come from the germline V gene. The V end was cut by 6 bases, the J end by 0 bases, with 12 bases between. This CDR3 comprises 14 residues.

This chain uses TRBV6-1 with TRBJ1-2, with TRBD1 matching over 9 bases. The CDR3 runs 15 residues. CDR1 and CDR2 (germline): MNHNS, SASEGT. The J segment lost 8 bases and the V segment lost 1 base, leaving 8 bases of the junction unmatched. The CDR3: CASSEVRGQGYGYTF. For the CDR3, the DNA is TGTGCCAGCAGTGAAGTGCGGGGACAGGGCTACGGCTACACCTTC.

This CDR3 reads CASSYDGGRDDGYTF. CDR3 DNA: TGTGCCAGCAGTTATGATGGGGGGAGGGACGATGGCTACACCTTC. This rearrangement joins TRBV27 to TRBJ1-2, with D tentatively TRBD1 (5 bases). CDR3 length: 15 residues. Germline V gene data show CDR1 as MNHEY and CDR2 as SMNVEV (reference sequence). Trimming shortened V by 4 bases and J by 6 bases, and 18 bases separated the two germline ends.

This clone appeared a single time. The gene calls are TRBV28 and TRBJ2-2; 11 positions agree with TRBD2. CDR1 is MDHEN and CDR2 is SYDVKM in the germline V gene. This CDR3 spans 16 amino acids. The junction had 4 bases not matched to a gene; V was cut back by 7 bases and J by 0 bases. The CDR3 bases are TGTGCCAGCACCTCGGGACTAGCGGCGAACACCGGGGAGCTGTTTTTT. It codes for CASTSGLAANTGELFF. The full variable domain, rest sourced from reference TRBV28 and TRBJ2-2, is DVKVTQSSRYLVKRTGEKVFLECVQDMDHENMFWYRQDPGLGLRLIYFSYDVKMKEKGDIPEGYSVSREKKERFSLILESASTNQTSMYLCASTSGLAANTGELFFGEGSRLTVL.

The rearrangement links TRBV5-6 to TRBJ1-2, with D uncertain. The V gene lost 4 bases and the J gene lost 2 bases, with 18 bases spanning the gap. This CDR3 region has 16 residues. The germline gives CDR1 SGHDT, CDR2 YYEEEE. In DNA, the CDR3 is TGTGCCAGCAGCCCCATCGTGTCCGACTCGAACTATGGCTACACCTTC. This codes for CASSPIVSDSNYGYTF.

This clone was picked up one time. V gene TRBV5-1 combines with J gene TRBJ1-2; 7 bases match TRBD1. V shed 7 bases and J 6 bases; nucleotides not matched to a gene: 9. CDR1 and CDR2 from the germline V gene are SGHRS and YFSETQ. The CDR3 is made up of 13 amino acids. The CDR3 loop is CASSLGRGDGYTF. DNA of the CDR3: TGCGCCAGCTCACTCGGCAGGGGGGATGGCTACACCTTC. Looking up the rest from reference TRBV5-1 and TRBJ1-2 gives the full variable domain: KAGVTQTPRYLIKTRGQQVTLSCSPISGHRSVSWYQQTPGQGLQFLFEYFSETQRNKGNFPGRFSGRQFSNSRSEMNVSTLELGDSALYLCASSLGRGDGYTFGSGTRLTVV.

The J gene is TRBJ2-7, the V gene TRBV5-1, with 10 nucleotides matching TRBD1. The V gene's germline CDR1 is SGHRS and CDR2 YFSETQ. The CDR3 runs 15 residues. Trimming removed 4 bases from V and 0 bases from J; junction bases left unmatched: 4. CDR3 region: CASSPRQGASYEQYF. In DNA, the CDR3 is TGCGCCAGCAGCCCGAGACAGGGGGCCTCCTACGAGCAGTACTTC.

Points on this clone: Other nucleotide sequences in the sample specify the same CDR3. V is TRBV7-2 and J is TRBJ2-1, with 10 bases identical to TRBD2. J lost 5 bases, V lost 5 bases, and 6 bases had no gene match. This CDR3 spans 15 amino acids. Germline V gene lookup returns CDR1 SGHTA and CDR2 FQGNSA. The CDR3 sequence is CASSPRTSGNNEQFF. Written as DNA, the CDR3 is TGTGCCAGCAGCCCCCGGACTAGCGGAAACAATGAGCAGTTCTTC. Full variable domain (rest looked up from reference TRBV7-2 and TRBJ2-1): GAGVSQSPSNKVTEKGKDVELRCDPISGHTALYWYRQSLGQGLEFLIYFQGNSAPDKSGLPSDRFSAERTGGSVSTLTIQRTQQEDSAVYLCASSPRTSGNNEQFFGPGTRLTVL.

This clone occurred once. This chain uses TRBV7-8 with TRBJ1-3; the D gene is possibly TRBD1 (5 bases). V gave up 4 bases and J gave up 0 bases, with 13 bases separating them. Germline V lookup: CDR1 SGHVS, CDR2 FQNEAQ. This CDR3 comprises 16 residues. Here the CDR3 reads CASSYADSLSGNTIYF. The CDR3 DNA reads as TGTGCCAGCAGCTACGCCGACAGTCTCTCTGGAAACACCATATATTTT.

The chain carries TRBV15 and TRBJ2-1; D unresolved. Germline V CDR1 and CDR2: LNHNV, YYDKDF (reference sequence). The CDR3 extends over 13 amino acids. V was cut by 5 bases and J by 3 bases, with 8 bases left in between. Here the CDR3 reads CATSLEFYNEQFF. DNA of the CDR3: TGTGCCACCAGCTTAGAATTCTACAATGAGCAGTTCTTC. Supplemented by reference TRBV15 and TRBJ2-1, the full variable domain reads DAMVIQNPRYQVTQFGKPVTLSCSQTLNHNVMYWYQQKSSQAPKLLFHYYDKDFNNEADTPDNFQSRRPNTSFCFLDIRSPGLGDTAMYLCATSLEFYNEQFFGPGTRLTVL.

A remark on this clone: An end of the junction does not agree with germline; a read error may underlie this. The V gene is TRBV4-3, the J gene TRBJ2-1; the D gene is possibly TRBD1 (5 bases). CDR3 size: 17 residues. Looked up from germline, CDR1 is LGHNA and CDR2 is YSLEER. The CDR3: CASSQDLAGIRNNEQFF. The CDR3 bases are TGCGCCAGCAGCCAAGATCTTGCAGGGATAAGGAACAATGAGCAATTCTTC.